The clone carrying this TCR beta chain occurred many times. This sample was included in a study of T cells in Graves' hyperthyroidism and ophthalmopathy. The CDR3 length is 15 residues. Germline V lookup: CDR1 DFQATT, CDR2 SNEGSKA (reference sequence). Trimming cost V 3 bases and J 5 bases; bases outside gene matches: 5. Amplification of TCR beta CDR3 regions used RNA as the template. With the HTBI primer set, the TCR CDR3 went through a first round of RT-PCR. MiXCR, run by TCRdb on the multiplex PCR reads, gives a single entry per CDR3 protein. The data show 400,000 to 600,000 distinct CDR3 sequences, with 20% to 25% seen just once and more than 25% held by the top ten. Patients aged 18 to 65 had newly diagnosed hyperthyroidism of under 2 months' duration.

The sequence was collected from a man aged 18 to 35 with Graves' hyperthyroidism. The specimen sequenced was blood. J is TRBJ2-5 and V is TRBV20-1, with 14 positions matching TRBD2. The CDR3 reads CSASRTSGGWETQYF. The CDR3 nucleotides are TGCAGTGCTAGTCGGACTAGCGGGGGGTGGGAGACCCAGTACTTC.